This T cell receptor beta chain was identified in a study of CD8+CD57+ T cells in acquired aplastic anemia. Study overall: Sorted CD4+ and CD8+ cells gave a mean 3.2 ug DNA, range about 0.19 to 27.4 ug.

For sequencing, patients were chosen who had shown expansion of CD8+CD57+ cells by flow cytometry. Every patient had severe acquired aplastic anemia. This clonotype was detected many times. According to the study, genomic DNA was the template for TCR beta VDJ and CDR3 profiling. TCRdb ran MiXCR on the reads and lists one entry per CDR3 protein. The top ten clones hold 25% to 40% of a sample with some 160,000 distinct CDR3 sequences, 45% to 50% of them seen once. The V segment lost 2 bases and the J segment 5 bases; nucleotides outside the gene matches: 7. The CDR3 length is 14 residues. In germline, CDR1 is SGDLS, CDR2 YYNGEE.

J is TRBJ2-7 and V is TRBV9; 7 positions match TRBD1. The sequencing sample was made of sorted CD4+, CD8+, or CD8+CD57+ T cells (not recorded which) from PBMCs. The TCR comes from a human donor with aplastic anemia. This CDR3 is CASSVATGPNEQYF. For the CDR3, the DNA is TGTGCCAGCAGCGTGGCGACAGGGCCCAACGAGCAGTACTTC.